This TCR beta chain was observed in a study of blood T cells in healthy people across ages. In the study overall: T cells yielded about one barcoded beta molecule per two cells through template switching.

It was with a sample-barcoded 5' primer and a J-beta primer mix that a second PCR of roughly 7 to 11 cycles was run. TCRdb called the 5' RACE reads again in MiXCR, with one record for every CDR3 protein. This sample has about 1,000,000 distinct CDR3 sequences, with 45% found just once. V was clipped by 6 bases and J by 4 bases; unmatched bases: 11. CDR3 length: 15 amino acids. Germline CDR1 is DFQATT and CDR2 is SNEGSKA (reference sequence). Whole-study results and caveats: Naive T cell percentage by flow cytometry tracked strongly with beta diversity. Underestimates were what the diversity estimates from one million T cells were considered to be.

Concerning this clonotype: Its antigen is not known.

Every sample gave at least 5 micrograms of total RNA when it was extracted. Sequenced material: blood. The chain carries TRBV20-1 and TRBJ1-2, with 10 bases fitting TRBD1. The receptor was derived from a woman aged 55-70 years in good health. The CDR3 loop is CSASPRQGAGYGYTF. DNA of the CDR3: TGCAGTGCCAGCCCCCGACAGGGGGCGGGCTATGGCTACACCTTC.